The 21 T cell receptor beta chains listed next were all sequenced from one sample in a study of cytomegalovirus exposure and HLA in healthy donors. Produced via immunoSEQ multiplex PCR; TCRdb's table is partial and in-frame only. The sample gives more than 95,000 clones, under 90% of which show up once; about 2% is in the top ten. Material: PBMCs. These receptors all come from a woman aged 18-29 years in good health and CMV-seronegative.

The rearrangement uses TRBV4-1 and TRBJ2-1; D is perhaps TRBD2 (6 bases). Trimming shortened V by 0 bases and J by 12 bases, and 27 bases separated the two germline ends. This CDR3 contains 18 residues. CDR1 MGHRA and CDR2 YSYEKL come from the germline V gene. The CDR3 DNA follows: TGCGCCAGCAGCCAAGATTACAGGAGGGTGTCCCCAATGATATGGCAGTTCTTC. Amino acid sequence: CASSQDYRRVSPMIWQFF.

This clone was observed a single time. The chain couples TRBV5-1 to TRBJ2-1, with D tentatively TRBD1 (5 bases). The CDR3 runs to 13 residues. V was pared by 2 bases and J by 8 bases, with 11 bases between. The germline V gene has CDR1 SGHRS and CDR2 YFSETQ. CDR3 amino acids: CASSLIGADEQFF. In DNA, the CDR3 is TGCGCCAGCAGCTTAATAGGGGCAGATGAGCAGTTCTTC.

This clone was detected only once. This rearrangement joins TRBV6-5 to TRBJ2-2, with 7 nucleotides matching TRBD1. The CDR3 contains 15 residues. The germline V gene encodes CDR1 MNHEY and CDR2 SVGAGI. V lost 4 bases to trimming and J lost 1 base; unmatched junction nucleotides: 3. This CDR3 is CASSSRQGNTGELFF. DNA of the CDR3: TGTGCCAGCAGTTCCCGACAGGGGAACACCGGGGAGCTGTTTTTT.

The CDR3 DNA sequence: TGTGCCAGCAGTGCCCGCCCGGAGGTCCGCCTTGGCTACACCTTC. Amino acids: CASSARPEVRLGYTF. This rearrangement joins TRBV6-1 to TRBJ1-2; D is unresolved. CDR1 and CDR2 from the germline V gene are MNHNS and SASEGT. V was shortened by 4 bases and J by 7 bases, with 19 bases between the two germline ends. The CDR3 is 15 amino acids.

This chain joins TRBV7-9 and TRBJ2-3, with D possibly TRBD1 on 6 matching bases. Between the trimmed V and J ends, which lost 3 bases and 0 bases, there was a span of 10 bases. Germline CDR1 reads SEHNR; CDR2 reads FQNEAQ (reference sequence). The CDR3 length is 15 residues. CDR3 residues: CASSFGTTSTDTQYF. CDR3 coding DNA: TGTGCCAGCAGCTTTGGGACAACTAGCACAGATACGCAGTATTTT.

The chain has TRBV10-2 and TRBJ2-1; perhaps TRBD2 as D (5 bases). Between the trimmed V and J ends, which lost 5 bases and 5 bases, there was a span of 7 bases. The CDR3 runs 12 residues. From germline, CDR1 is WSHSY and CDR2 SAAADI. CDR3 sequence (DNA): TGCGCCAGCAGTACCGGGGACAATGAGCAGTTCTTC. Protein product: CASSTGDNEQFF.

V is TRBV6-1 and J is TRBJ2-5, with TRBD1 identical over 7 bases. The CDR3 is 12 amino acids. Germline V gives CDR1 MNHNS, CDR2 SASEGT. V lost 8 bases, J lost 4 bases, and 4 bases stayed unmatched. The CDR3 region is CASRQGRETQYF. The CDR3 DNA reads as TGTGCCAGCCGACAGGGAAGAGAGACCCAGTACTTC.

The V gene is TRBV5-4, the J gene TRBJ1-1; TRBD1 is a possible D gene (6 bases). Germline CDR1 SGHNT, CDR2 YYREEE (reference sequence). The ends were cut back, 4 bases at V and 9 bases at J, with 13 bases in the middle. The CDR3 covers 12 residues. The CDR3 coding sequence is TGTGCCAGCAGCACAGTCGGGACACAAGCTTTCTTT. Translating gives CASSTVGTQAFF.

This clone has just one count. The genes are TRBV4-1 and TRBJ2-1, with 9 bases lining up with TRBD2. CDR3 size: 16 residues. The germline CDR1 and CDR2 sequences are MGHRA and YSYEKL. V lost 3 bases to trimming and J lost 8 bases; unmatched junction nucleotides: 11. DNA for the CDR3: TGCGCCAGCAGCCAGGGACTAGCAACTAAGGGGGATGAGCAGTTCTTC. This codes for CASSQGLATKGDEQFF.

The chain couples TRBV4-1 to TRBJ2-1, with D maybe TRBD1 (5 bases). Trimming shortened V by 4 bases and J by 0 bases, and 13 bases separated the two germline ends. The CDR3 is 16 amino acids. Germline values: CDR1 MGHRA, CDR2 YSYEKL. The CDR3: CASSRVDSDSYNEQFF. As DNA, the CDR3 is TGCGCCAGCAGCCGGGTTGACAGCGACTCCTACAATGAGCAGTTCTTC.

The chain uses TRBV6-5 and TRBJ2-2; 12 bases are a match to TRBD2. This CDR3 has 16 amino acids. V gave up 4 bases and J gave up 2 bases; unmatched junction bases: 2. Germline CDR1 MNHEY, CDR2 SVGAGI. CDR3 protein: CASSSTSGGNTGELFF. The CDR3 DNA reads TGTGCCAGCAGTTCGACTAGCGGGGGAAACACCGGGGAGCTGTTTTTT.

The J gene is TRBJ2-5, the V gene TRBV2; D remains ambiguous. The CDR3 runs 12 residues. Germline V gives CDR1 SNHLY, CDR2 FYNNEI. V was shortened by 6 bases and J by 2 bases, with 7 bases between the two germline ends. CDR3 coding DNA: TGTGCCAGCAGGGCCATTCAAGAGACCCAGTACTTC. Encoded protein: CASRAIQETQYF.

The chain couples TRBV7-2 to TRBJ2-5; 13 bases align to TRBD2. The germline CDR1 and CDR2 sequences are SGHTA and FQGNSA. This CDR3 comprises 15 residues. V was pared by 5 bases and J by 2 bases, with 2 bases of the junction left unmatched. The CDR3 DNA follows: TGTGCCAGCAGCCGGACTAGCGGGGGACAAGAGACCCAGTACTTC. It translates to CASSRTSGGQETQYF.

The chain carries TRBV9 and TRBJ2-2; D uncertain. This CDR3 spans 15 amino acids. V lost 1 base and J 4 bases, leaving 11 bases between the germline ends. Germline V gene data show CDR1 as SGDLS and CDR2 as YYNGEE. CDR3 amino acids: CASSVYDSTTGELFF. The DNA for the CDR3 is TGTGCCAGCAGCGTATATGACTCCACCACCGGGGAGCTGTTTTTT.

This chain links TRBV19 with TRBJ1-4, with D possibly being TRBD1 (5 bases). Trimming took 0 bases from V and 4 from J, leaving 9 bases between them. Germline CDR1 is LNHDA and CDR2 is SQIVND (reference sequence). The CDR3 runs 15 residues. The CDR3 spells CASSIDTGHNEKLFF. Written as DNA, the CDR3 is TGTGCCAGTAGTATAGATACAGGCCATAATGAAAAACTGTTTTTT.

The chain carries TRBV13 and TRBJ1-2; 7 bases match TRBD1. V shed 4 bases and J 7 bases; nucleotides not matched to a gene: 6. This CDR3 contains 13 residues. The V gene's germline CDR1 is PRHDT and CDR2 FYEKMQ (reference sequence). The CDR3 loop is CASSSRQGRGYTF. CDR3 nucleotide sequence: TGTGCCAGCAGCTCCCGACAGGGCCGTGGCTACACCTTC.

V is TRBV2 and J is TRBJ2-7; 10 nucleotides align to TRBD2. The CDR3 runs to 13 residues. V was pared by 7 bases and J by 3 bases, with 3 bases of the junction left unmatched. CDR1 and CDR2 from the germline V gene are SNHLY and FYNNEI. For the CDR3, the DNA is TGTGCCAGCACTCTAGCGGGAGTCTACGAGCAGTACTTC. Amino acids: CASTLAGVYEQYF. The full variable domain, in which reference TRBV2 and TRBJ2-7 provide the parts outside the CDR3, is EPEVTQTPSHQVTQMGQEVILRCVPISNHLYFYWYRQILGQKVEFLVSFYNNEISEKSEIFDDQFSVERPDGSNFTLKIRSTKLEDSAMYFCASTLAGVYEQYFGPGTRLTVT.

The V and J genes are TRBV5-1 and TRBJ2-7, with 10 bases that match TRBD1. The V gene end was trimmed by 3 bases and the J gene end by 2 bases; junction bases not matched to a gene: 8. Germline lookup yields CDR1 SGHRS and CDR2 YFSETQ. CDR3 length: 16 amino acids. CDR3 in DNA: TGCGCCAGCAGCTGGGGCGGGACAGGGGCTACCTACGAGCAGTACTTC. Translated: CASSWGGTGATYEQYF.

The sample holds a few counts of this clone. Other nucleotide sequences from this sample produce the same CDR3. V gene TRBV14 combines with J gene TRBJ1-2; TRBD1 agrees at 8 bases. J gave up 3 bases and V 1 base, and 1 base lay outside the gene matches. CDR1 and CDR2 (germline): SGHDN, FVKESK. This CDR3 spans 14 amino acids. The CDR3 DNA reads TGTGCCAGCAGCCAAGCAGGGGGCTACTATGGCTACACCTTC. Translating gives CASSQAGGYYGYTF.

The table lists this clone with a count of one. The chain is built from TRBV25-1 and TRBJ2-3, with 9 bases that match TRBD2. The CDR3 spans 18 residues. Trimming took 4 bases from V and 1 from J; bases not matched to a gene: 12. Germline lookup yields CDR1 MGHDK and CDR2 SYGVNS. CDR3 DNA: TGTGCCAGCAGTGGGTATGGTGGTAGCGGGAGACGCACAGATACGCAGTATTTT. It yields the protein CASSGYGGSGRRTDTQYF.

The DNA for the CDR3 is TGTGCCAGCAGCTTGGATTCCGGACAGGGGAAATTCAGCCGCTATGGCTACACCTTC. It yields the protein CASSLDSGQGKFSRYGYTF. The chain has TRBV5-8 and TRBJ1-2; 9 nucleotides line up with TRBD1. The CDR3 extends over 19 amino acids. Germline values: CDR1 SGHTS, CDR2 YDEGEE. Trimming removed 0 bases from V and 4 bases from J; junction bases left unmatched: 16. The full variable domain, in which reference TRBV5-8 and TRBJ1-2 provide the parts outside the CDR3, is EAGVTQSPTHLIKTRGQQATLRCSPISGHTSVYWYQQALGLGLQFLLWYDEGEERNRGNFPPRFSGRQFPNYSSELNVNALELEDSALYLCASSLDSGQGKFSRYGYTFGSGTRLTVV.